The 30 T cell receptor beta chains below come from one sample, sequenced in a study of CD8 T cells in ankylosing spondylitis. TCRdb reprocessed the 5' RACE reads via MiXCR and lists one record per CDR3 protein. Seen here are around 100,000 distinct CDR3 sequences, around 24% observed once, and the top ten hold more than 9%. Input material: synovial fluid, either unsorted or a sorted T cell fraction (not recorded which). The source of these receptors is a male donor with ankylosing spondylitis.

This clonotype showed up just a few times. This rearrangement joins TRBV5-1 to TRBJ1-3; 7 nucleotides match TRBD1. The CDR3 contains 14 residues. Germline loops: CDR1 SGHRS, CDR2 YFSETQ. Losses at the gene ends were 0 bases for V and 7 bases for J; bases not matched to a gene: 4. DNA of the CDR3: TGCGCCAGCAGCTTGGAGGGGGCGCGGAACACCATATATTTT. This codes for CASSLEGARNTIYF.

The chain joins TRBV11-3 to TRBJ2-1; either TRBD1 or TRBD2 may fit D (5 bases each). CDR1 SGHNT and CDR2 YENEEA come from the germline V gene. V shed 5 bases and J shed 9 bases, with 14 bases lying between them. This CDR3 spans 13 amino acids. CDR3 nucleotides: TGTGCCAGCAGCCGAGTCAGGGAGAGTGAGCAGTTCTTC. Translation gives CASSRVRESEQFF.

This clonotype was seen a handful of times. This rearrangement joins TRBV12-3 or TRBV12-4 to TRBJ2-2, with TRBD2 matching over 8 bases. The J segment lost 4 bases and the V segment lost 7 bases, leaving 8 bases of the junction unmatched. The CDR3 extends over 15 amino acids. The CDR3, as DNA: TGTGCCAGCACCAAGAGCGGGAGAGGCACCGGGGAGCTGTTTTTT. It specifies CASTKSGRGTGELFF.

The V call is TRBV7-9, the J call TRBJ2-7, with D hard to call. The V end lost 3 bases, the J end lost 3 bases, and 12 bases lay between the germline ends. The CDR3 spans 14 residues. Germline V CDR1 and CDR2: SEHNR, FQNEAQ (reference sequence). DNA of the CDR3: TGTGCCAGCAGCTTCGGCGGAATAGACTACGAGCAGTACGTC. It is translated as CASSFGGIDYEQYV.

The chain employs TRBV24-1 and TRBJ1-5; 8 positions agree with TRBD1. The germline gives CDR1 KGHDR, CDR2 SFDVKD. V was clipped by 7 bases and J by 5 bases; unmatched bases: 6. There are 14 residues in the CDR3. The CDR3 bases are TGTGCCACCAGCTCCGGACAGGGCGATCAGCCCCAGCATTTT. Translation gives CATSSGQGDQPQHF.

The CDR3 protein is CASSSVWTGGNTIYF. DNA of the CDR3: TGTGCCAGCAGCTCCGTCTGGACAGGTGGAAACACCATATATTTT. This sequence joins TRBV7-2 and TRBJ1-3; 7 bases line up with TRBD1. This CDR3 comprises 15 residues. CDR1 and CDR2 (germline): SGHTA, FQGNSA. The J segment lost 3 bases and the V segment lost 4 bases, leaving 6 bases of the junction unmatched.

The V and J genes are TRBV20-1 and TRBJ2-7; a weak D match, TRBD2 (6 bases). The germline CDR1 and CDR2 sequences are DFQATT and SNEGSKA (reference sequence). V shed 1 base and J shed 1 base, with 11 bases lying between them. The CDR3 covers 14 residues. CDR3 bases: TGCAGTGCTAGAGCGGTGGGGGGTTCCTACGAGCAGTACGTC. Its protein product is CSARAVGGSYEQYV.

This chain uses TRBV7-2 with TRBJ2-7, with no clear D. With 4 bases removed from V and 3 bases from J, the gap between germline ends came to 10 bases. The CDR3 totals 13 residues. Germline V gene sequence: CDR1 SGHTA, CDR2 FQGNSA. The CDR3 DNA sequence: TGTGCCAGCAGCTCGGCAATTGGCTACGAGCAGTACTTC. Its translation: CASSSAIGYEQYF.

This clonotype has at least ten counts. J is TRBJ1-1 and V is TRBV18; 8 nucleotides agree with TRBD1. With V trimmed by 3 bases and J by 1 base, 16 bases remained unmatched. This CDR3 has 19 amino acids. Germline V gene sequence: CDR1 KGHSH, CDR2 LQKENI. CDR3 DNA: TGTGCCAGCTCACCTTGGCGACAGGGGACAAGAGATGGGAACACTGAAGCTTTCTTT. Its protein is CASSPWRQGTRDGNTEAFF.

This clonotype was seen at least ten times. The rearrangement uses TRBV29-1 and TRBJ1-2, with D maybe TRBD1 (5 bases). Germline V CDR1 and CDR2: SQVTM, ANQGSEA. CDR3 length equals 14 residues. Trimming shortened V by 6 bases and J by 8 bases, and 22 bases separated the two germline ends. CDR3 sequence (DNA): TGCAGCGTCCTGAACCTTAGAGGGGTCGAAGGCTACACCTTC. Protein product: CSVLNLRGVEGYTF.

This clonotype was seen a handful of times. The chain links TRBV6-1 to TRBJ1-1; D might be TRBD1 (6 bases). The V end was cut by 6 bases, the J end by 4 bases, with 15 bases between. Germline V gives CDR1 MNHNS, CDR2 SASEGT. The CDR3 spans 14 residues. The CDR3 region is CASRSGGFSTEAFF. The CDR3, as DNA: TGTGCCAGCAGATCTGGGGGCTTTAGCACTGAAGCTTTCTTT.

This clonotype was counted only a few times. This rearrangement joins TRBV14 to TRBJ1-6; 9 bases are shared with TRBD1. Trimming took 4 bases from V and 1 from J; bases not matched to a gene: 2. The length of the CDR3 is 16 residues. The germline V gene has CDR1 SGHDN and CDR2 FVKESK. The CDR3 coding sequence is TGTGCCAGCAGCCGAGACAGGGGGTCCTATAATTCACCCCTCCACTTT. Protein sequence: CASSRDRGSYNSPLHF. The whole variable domain, filled in from reference TRBV14 and TRBJ1-6, reads EAGVTQFPSHSVIEKGQTVTLRCDPISGHDNLYWYRRVMGKEIKFLLHFVKESKQDESGMPNNRFLAERTGGTYSTLKVQPAELEDSGVYFCASSRDRGSYNSPLHFGNGTRLTVT.

The chain links TRBV20-1 to TRBJ1-1; maybe TRBD1 (5 bases). V shed 2 bases and J shed 7 bases, with 17 bases lying between them. This CDR3 has 14 amino acids. The germline gives CDR1 DFQATT, CDR2 SNEGSKA (reference sequence). The CDR3 loop reads CSARRRAKGLEAFF. DNA for the CDR3: TGCAGTGCTAGACGCCGGGCTAAGGGGCTTGAAGCTTTCTTT.

The chain employs TRBV18 and TRBJ1-1; 7 bases agree with TRBD1. CDR1 KGHSH and CDR2 LQKENI come from the germline V gene. This CDR3 region has 13 residues. J gave up 2 bases and V 6 bases, and 3 bases lay outside the gene matches. The CDR3, as DNA: TGTGCCAGCTCCGGACAGGCCAACACTGAAGCTTTCTTT. It encodes CASSGQANTEAFF.

This clonotype was found a few times. The rearrangement joins TRBV11-3 to TRBJ1-2; weak D call: TRBD1 (5 bases). CDR1 and CDR2 from the germline V gene are SGHNT and YENEEA. The CDR3 has 14 residues. Trimming removed 1 base at V and 0 bases at J, with 6 bases between. The CDR3, as DNA: TGTGCCAGCAGCTTAGGCAGGGCTAACTATGGCTACACCTTC. This codes for CASSLGRANYGYTF. Drawing the rest from reference TRBV11-3 and TRBJ1-2, the complete variable domain is EAGVVQSPRYKIIEKKQPVAFWCNPISGHNTLYWYLQNLGQGPELLIRYENEEAVDDSQLPKDRFSAERLKGVDSTLKIQPAELGDSAVYLCASSLGRANYGYTFGSGTRLTVV.

The chain uses TRBV2 and TRBJ2-5, with TRBD2 identical over 11 bases. Trimming removed 3 bases from V and 2 bases from J; junction bases left unmatched: 5. The length of the CDR3 is 16 residues. CDR1 is SNHLY and CDR2 is FYNNEI in the germline V gene. The CDR3 sequence is CASSDPGLADQETQYF. CDR3 in DNA: TGTGCCAGCAGTGATCCGGGACTAGCGGATCAAGAGACCCAGTACTTC.

This clonotype was counted many times. V and J are TRBV5-1 and TRBJ2-2; either TRBD1 or TRBD2 may fit D (5 bases each). Looked up from germline, CDR1 is SGHRS and CDR2 is YFSETQ. The V end was cut by 3 bases, the J end by 1 base, with 16 bases between. The CDR3 is made up of 17 amino acids. CDR3 sequence reads: CASSSEGHSLNTGELFF. The DNA for the CDR3 is TGCGCCAGCAGCTCCGAGGGGCACTCTTTGAACACCGGGGAGCTGTTTTTT.

The V and J genes are TRBV5-6 and TRBJ2-3, with 14 bases matching TRBD2. Trimming cost V 4 bases and J 8 bases; bases outside gene matches: 6. There are 15 residues in the CDR3. Germline loops: CDR1 SGHDT, CDR2 YYEEEE. The DNA for the CDR3 is TGTGCCAGCAGCCAAGGGACTAGCGGGAGTGGTACGCAGTATTTT. Amino acid sequence: CASSQGTSGSGTQYF.

V usage is TRBV5-1 and J usage is TRBJ2-1, with 7 bases identical to TRBD2. CDR3 length equals 14 residues. With V trimmed by 0 bases and J by 11 bases, 8 bases remained unmatched. CDR1 SGHRS and CDR2 YFSETQ come from the germline V gene. CDR3 DNA sequence: TGCGCCAGCAGCTTGGAGGTTAGCGGGCCTCAGCAGTTCTTC. The encoded protein is CASSLEVSGPQQFF. Full variable domain (rest looked up from reference TRBV5-1 and TRBJ2-1): KAGVTQTPRYLIKTRGQQVTLSCSPISGHRSVSWYQQTPGQGLQFLFEYFSETQRNKGNFPGRFSGRQFSNSRSEMNVSTLELGDSALYLCASSLEVSGPQQFFGPGTRLTVL.

CDR3 sequence: CATSIPGQGREEQYF. The CDR3 DNA reads as TGTGCCACCAGTATTCCGGGACAGGGGAGGGAAGAGCAGTACTTC. The chain carries TRBV24-1 and TRBJ2-7; 10 nucleotides match TRBD1. Germline assignment: CDR1 KGHDR and CDR2 SFDVKD. CDR3 length: 15 amino acids. J gave up 7 bases and V 6 bases, and 11 bases lay outside the gene matches.

This clonotype was observed a single time. Here the CDR3 reads CSVGQGTPPNEQFF. The CDR3 DNA reads as TGCAGCGTTGGACAGGGGACTCCGCCCAATGAGCAGTTCTTC. J is TRBJ2-1 and V is TRBV29-1; 8 nucleotides agree with TRBD1. Per the germline V gene, CDR1 is SQVTM and CDR2 is ANQGSEA. V lost 4 bases, J lost 6 bases, and 8 bases stayed unmatched. This CDR3 is 14 amino acids long.

This clonotype was detected ten times or more. The chain combines TRBV11-2 with TRBJ1-1, with 11 bases that match TRBD1. This CDR3 region has 16 residues. The junction had 11 bases not matched to a gene; V was cut back by 5 bases and J by 6 bases. CDR1 and CDR2 (germline): SGHAT, FQNNGV. CDR3 sequence reads: CASSLRTGGAGAEAFF. The CDR3 region has the DNA TGTGCCAGCAGCCTGAGGACAGGGGGCGCTGGGGCTGAAGCTTTCTTT.

V usage is TRBV12-3 or TRBV12-4 and J usage is TRBJ1-4, with D hard to call. Trimming pared 6 bases from V and 5 bases from J, leaving 10 bases between. The CDR3 is 13 amino acids. CDR3 bases: TGTGCCAGCAGACAACGACTGAATGAAAAACTGTTTTTT. It yields the protein CASRQRLNEKLFF.

This clonotype was counted ten times or more. The CDR3 sequence: CASSEAVAGRHEQYF. DNA of the CDR3: TGTGCCAGCAGCGAGGCCGTGGCAGGGAGGCACGAGCAGTACTTC. This chain links TRBV11-2 with TRBJ2-7, with a possible D match to TRBD2 (6 bases). The CDR3 contains 15 residues. Trimming took off 5 bases at V and 5 bases at J, with 19 bases between the two ends. Per germline, CDR1 SGHAT and CDR2 FQNNGV.

The chain joins TRBV6-2 or TRBV6-3 to TRBJ1-1, with D unresolved. The germline V gene encodes CDR1 MNHEY and CDR2 SVGEGT. Trimming stripped 7 bases from V and 0 bases from J, with 15 bases between. This CDR3 spans 15 amino acids. The CDR3 nucleotides are TGTGCCAGCACCCAAGGAGGAAAGGTGAACACTGAAGCTTTCTTT. This gives the protein CASTQGGKVNTEAFF.

This clonotype has ten or more counts. The rearrangement links TRBV4-1 to TRBJ2-4; 7 bases are shared with TRBD2. Germline V lookup: CDR1 MGHRA, CDR2 YSYEKL. Trimming removed 0 bases from V and 4 bases from J; junction bases left unmatched: 18. The CDR3 contains 20 residues. The DNA of the CDR3 is TGCGCCAGCAGCCAAGAACTTCGGGGGAGGGCCGACCTTGGTAAAAACATTCAGTACTTC. Protein: CASSQELRGRADLGKNIQYF.

A few counts support this clonotype. This chain links TRBV7-2 with TRBJ1-5; D not resolved. CDR1 is SGHTA, CDR2 FQGNSA, per germline. The length of the CDR3 is 15 residues. V was clipped by 1 base and J by 1 base, with 8 bases between them. CDR3 residues: CASSLEGRSNQPQHF. CDR3 DNA: TGTGCCAGCAGCTTAGAAGGACGGAGCAATCAGCCCCAGCATTTT.

The rearrangement uses TRBV6-2 or TRBV6-3 and TRBJ2-7; no clear D gene. The V and J ends lost 2 bases and 3 bases respectively, with 11 bases between them. The germline CDR1 and CDR2 sequences are MNHEY and SVGEGT. The length of the CDR3 is 14 residues. CDR3 DNA: TGTGCCAGCAGTTACCGGGCTGTGGGCTACGAGCAGTACGTC. It yields the protein CASSYRAVGYEQYV.

The rearrangement links TRBV20-1 to TRBJ2-3; tentative D call: TRBD1 (5 bases). Germline V gene data show CDR1 as DFQATT and CDR2 as SNEGSKA (reference sequence). V was trimmed by 1 base and J by 2 bases, leaving 13 bases between them. The CDR3 spans 15 residues. The DNA of the CDR3 is TGCAGTGCTAGAGTCCAGGGTCAAGTCACAGATACGCAGTATTTT. It translates to CSARVQGQVTDTQYF.

This clonotype was counted between two and nine times. The CDR3 loop is CASSQAPFTDTQYF. The CDR3 region has the DNA TGTGCCAGCAGCCAAGCTCCTTTTACAGATACGCAGTATTTT. The genes are TRBV14 and TRBJ2-3, with D uncertain. Trimming took 1 base from V and 3 from J, leaving 8 bases between them. CDR1 and CDR2 (germline): SGHDN, FVKESK. The CDR3 extends over 14 amino acids.